This is a list of T cell receptor beta chains from one sample in a study of T cell responses to AZD1222 COVID-19 vaccine. Using immunoSEQ multiplex PCR, the repertoire was profiled, and TCRdb retains in-frame clones only, with some absent. The profile shows 100,000 to 150,000 clones, approximately 90% of them singletons. Sequences were derived from peripheral blood, sampled on day 0 of AZD1222 vaccination. The source is an adult in good health. CDR3s include the opening cysteine and the closing phenylalanine or tryptophan. Each record gives: D gene, clone size, J gene, V gene, CDR3 DNA, CDR3 protein. D genes are given only for firm matches. Clone size is stated in some rows and not others, as once, few, many or a class when expanded.

NA | NA | TRBJ2-7 | TRBV9 | TGTGCCAGCAGCGTTTCCTGGGGGGCCAGGCTCTACGAGCAGTACTTC | CASSVSWGARLYEQYF
NA | NA | TRBJ1-2 | TRBV10-3 | TGTGCCATCAGCACCCCAGGGATCTATGGCTACACCTTC | CAISTPGIYGYTF
TRBD1 | NA | TRBJ1-2 | TRBV6-6 | TGTGCCAGCAGTCCGGGACAGGGGGTTAGAGGCTACACCTTC | CASSPGQGVRGYTF
NA | NA | TRBJ1-2 | TRBV7-2 | TGTGCCAGCAGCTTCCCGGACAGATATGGCTACACCTTC | CASSFPDRYGYTF
TRBD2 | NA | TRBJ2-7 | TRBV11-2 | TGTGCCAGCAGCTCCATAGCGGGGCGAAACTACGAGCAGTACTTC | CASSSIAGRNYEQYF
TRBD1 | NA | TRBJ1-1 | TRBV6-2/TRBV6-3 | TGTGCCAGCAGCTCGGGACTGTGGGCAGGGGGTCCCGCTTTCTTT | CASSSGLWAGGPAFF
NA | NA | TRBJ2-7 | TRBV4-1 | TGCGCCAGCAGCCAACTACGGGGGCAAAGGTACGAGCAGTACTTC | CASSQLRGQRYEQYF
NA | NA | TRBJ1-5 | TRBV4-3 | TGCGCCAGCAGCCAAGATCCCCCGGGACCGCAGAGAGTAAATCAGCCCCAGCATTTT | CASSQDPPGPQRVNQPQHF
NA | once | TRBJ1-5 | TRBV6-6 | TGTGCCAGCAGCTCCCGGCTGGGGCAGCCCCAGCATTTT | CASSSRLGQPQHF
TRBD1 | NA | TRBJ1-5 | TRBV30 | TGTGCCTGGAGTGGCCCGGGACAGGGGCTCAGACAGCCCCAGCATTTT | CAWSGPGQGLRQPQHF
TRBD1 | NA | TRBJ2-5 | TRBV7-2 | TGTGCCAGCAGCTTGGGGACAGGGGGGGAGACCCAGTACTTC | CASSLGTGGETQYF
NA | NA | TRBJ1-2 | TRBV7-6 | TGTGCCAGCAGCTTAGGGGCAGGCCAAGCTAACTATGGCTACACCTTC | CASSLGAGQANYGYTF
NA | NA | TRBJ2-5 | TRBV28 | TGTGCCAGCAGCCGGGACCATGGGGAGACCCAGTACTTC | CASSRDHGETQYF
TRBD1 | NA | TRBJ2-7 | TRBV5-1 | TGCGCCAGCAGCCGTCCGGCGGGACAGGCCTCCTACGAGCAGTACTTC | CASSRPAGQASYEQYF
TRBD1 | NA | TRBJ1-2 | TRBV4-1 | TGCGCCAGCAGCCACATGGGACAGGGCGTCGGCTACACCTTC | CASSHMGQGVGYTF
NA | NA | TRBJ1-3 | TRBV2 | TGTGCCAGCAGCACCGGGGGTAGGCAGAACACCATATATTTT | CASSTGGRQNTIYF
NA | NA | TRBJ2-7 | TRBV6-2/TRBV6-3 | TGTGCCAGCAGTTTACAGGGAGGTTCCTACGAGCAGTACTTC | CASSLQGGSYEQYF
NA | NA | TRBJ2-7 | TRBV27 | TGTGCCAGCAGTAGGGGACACGAGCAGTACTTC | CASSRGHEQYF
NA | NA | TRBJ2-2 | TRBV5-1 | TGCGCCAGCAGCTTGACAGGACCCACCGGGGAGCTGTTTTTT | CASSLTGPTGELFF
TRBD1 | once | TRBJ1-1 | TRBV27 | TGTGCCAGCAGTTTATCGGACAGGGCCCACGGTGGTGAAGCTTTCTTT | CASSLSDRAHGGEAFF
NA | NA | TRBJ1-2 | TRBV21-1 | TGTGCCAGCAGCAAAGTTGGGACGGACCCCCCTTTATGCTATGGCTACACCTTC | CASSKVGTDPPLCYGYTF
NA | NA | TRBJ1-1 | TRBV4-1 | TGCGCCAGCAGCCAAGAGGGCGAAGCCCGGAACACTGAAGCTTTCTTT | CASSQEGEARNTEAFF
NA | NA | TRBJ2-3 | TRBV2 | TGTGCCAGCAGGGGTGACAGTAAGGATACGCAGTATTTT | CASRGDSKDTQYF
NA | NA | TRBJ1-1 | TRBV6-6 | TGTGCCAGCATCCCTCCATCGCGGTTGAACACTGAAGCTTTCTTT | CASIPPSRLNTEAFF
NA | NA | TRBJ1-1 | TRBV13 | TGTGCCAGCAGCTTATGGAACACTGAAGCTTTCTTT | CASSLWNTEAFF
TRBD1 | NA | TRBJ1-3 | TRBV11-2 | TGTGCCAGCAGCTCACGACAGGGGGATGGAAACACCATATATTTT | CASSSRQGDGNTIYF
NA | NA | TRBJ1-1 | TRBV10-1 | TGCGCCATCACTCCCCTCGGGGCTACTGAAGCTTTCTTT | CAITPLGATEAFF
TRBD2 | NA | TRBJ2-7 | TRBV15 | TGTGCCACCAGCTGGGGACTAGCGGGGGACGAGCAGTACTTC | CATSWGLAGDEQYF
NA | NA | TRBJ2-3 | TRBV7-2 | TGTGCCAGCAGCTCTAGGGGTACGCAGTATTTT | CASSSRGTQYF
TRBD2 | NA | TRBJ2-7 | TRBV6-5 | TGTGCCAGCGGGGGAGGGTTTCTCTACGAGCAGTACTTC | CASGGGFLYEQYF
NA | NA | TRBJ1-5 | TRBV5-5 | TGTGCCAGCAGCTTGAATAGCTACAATCAGCCCCAGCATTTT | CASSLNSYNQPQHF
NA | NA | TRBJ1-4 | TRBV3-1/TRBV3-2 | TGTGCCAGCAGCCCTCCGAGAGGGCCGGGGGCAACTAATGAAAAACTGTTTTTT | CASSPPRGPGATNEKLFF
TRBD2 | NA | TRBJ2-3 | TRBV13 | TGTGCCAGCAGCCGTTCACGGACTAGCGGGGGGACAGATACGCAGTATTTT | CASSRSRTSGGTDTQYF
NA | NA | TRBJ1-5 | TRBV13 | TGTGCCAGCAGCTTAGGCCTGAATCAGCCCCAGCATTTT | CASSLGLNQPQHF
TRBD1 | NA | TRBJ2-7 | TRBV3-1/TRBV3-2 | TGTGCCAGCAGCACAGGGGGCGGCTACGAGCAGTACTTC | CASSTGGGYEQYF
NA | NA | TRBJ1-2 | TRBV5-4 | TGTGCCAGCAGCCGGGCGACATCCTCTAACTATGGCTACACCTTC | CASSRATSSNYGYTF
TRBD1 | NA | TRBJ1-4 | TRBV27 | TGTGCCAGCAGACGAGGGAGGGGGCAAATTAATGAAAAACTGTTTTTT | CASRRGRGQINEKLFF
NA | NA | TRBJ2-3 | TRBV28 | TGTGCCAGCGGCTTATTAGGGGGTAAGGGCACAGATACGCAGTATTTT | CASGLLGGKGTDTQYF
NA | NA | TRBJ1-5 | TRBV5-6 | TGTGCCAGCAGCTTGGAAGGTTTTCAGCCCCAGCATTTT | CASSLEGFQPQHF
NA | NA | TRBJ1-5 | TRBV3-1/TRBV3-2 | TGTGCCAGCAGCCCCGCTGCAGGATACAATCAGCCCCAGCATTTT | CASSPAAGYNQPQHF
TRBD1 | NA | TRBJ1-3 | TRBV28 | TGTGCCAGCAGTGACGGACAGGTCTTAGTAAACACCATATATTTT | CASSDGQVLVNTIYF
NA | NA | TRBJ1-2 | TRBV6-2/TRBV6-3 | TGTGCCAGCAGCCTCCACAGGGCTTGGTATGGCTACACCTTC | CASSLHRAWYGYTF
NA | once | TRBJ2-6 | TRBV2 | TGTGCCAGCAGTGGAGTCAGAGGCTCTGGGGCCAACGTCCTGACTTTC | CASSGVRGSGANVLTF
NA | NA | TRBJ1-1 | TRBV5-6 | TGTGCCAGCAGCCCCGCTTCTTCACGGAGGGGCACTGAAGCTTTCTTT | CASSPASSRRGTEAFF
NA | NA | TRBJ2-3 | TRBV7-2 | TGTGCCAGCAGCCCACGAACCGGACTGCGGGTGACAGATACGCAGTATTTT | CASSPRTGLRVTDTQYF
NA | NA | TRBJ2-7 | TRBV11-3 | TGTGCCAGCACCTCCACCTGGAGGGGCGCAGTACCCTACGAGCAGTACTTC | CASTSTWRGAVPYEQYF
NA | NA | TRBJ2-7 | TRBV28 | TGTGCCAGCAGTAAACGGGGTTCCTACGAGCAGTACTTC | CASSKRGSYEQYF
NA | once | TRBJ2-3 | TRBV6-4 | TGTGCCAGCAGCCAAGATAAAAGCACAGATACGCAGTATTTT | CASSQDKSTDTQYF
NA | NA | TRBJ2-7 | TRBV10-3 | TGTGCCATGTCTAAGACAAGCTACGAGCAGTACTTC | CAMSKTSYEQYF